The sequence of this TCR beta chain was determined in a study of cytomegalovirus exposure and HLA in healthy donors. A note on this clone: The antigen is undetermined.

Study observations and caveats: Most CMV-associated TCR beta chains appeared HLA-restricted in a later analysis.

The PCR contained 60 Vbeta and 13 Jbeta primers. Original analysis: In a later analysis, of 70 million to 85 million unique beta chains, around 9.9 million appeared in at least two donors. The method was immunoSEQ multiplex PCR; TCRdb's version includes in-frame clones alone and lacks a portion of them. V and J calls plus clone size are reproduced from that table; the DNA served to infer D and trimming. Of fewer than 200,000 clones in the sample, about 68% were seen once. Germline CDR1 reads MNHEY; CDR2 reads SMNVEV (reference sequence). The CDR3 covers 16 residues. J gave up 6 bases and V 5 bases, and 9 bases lay outside the gene matches.

The gene calls are TRBV27 and TRBJ1-5; TRBD1 aligns across 11 bases. The TCR comes from a man in his late teens or twenties in good health and CMV-seronegative. Sequenced sample: PBMCs. The DNA for the CDR3 is TGTGCCAGCAGTATCCCCGGGACAGGGGGTCGTCAGCCCCAGCATTTT. Residues: CASSIPGTGGRQPQHF.